Sequencing of this T cell receptor (beta chain) was carried out in a study of vaccination effects on CD4 cells after COVID-19 (dated by TCRdb to about 2022). Background for the entire study: After vaccination, three convalescent patients were sampled both early (day +14) and late (day +241, +227, +161 respectively). The full study included over 8 COVID-19 convalescent patients and several SARS-CoV-2-naive healthy vaccine recipients. Cultures from other donors in the study were sequenced with the Oncomine TCR Beta short-read assay on an Illumina iSeq 100. SARS-CoV-2 spike-specific CD4+ TCR repertoires were compared before and after mRNA vaccination in COVID-19 convalescent patients and in infection-naive vaccine recipients. Across the study, the median time from the second dose to post-vaccine sampling was 72 days (range 14 to 241). General findings and caveats noted by the study authors: The study was limited by a small number of convalescent patients, and early post-infection timepoints were lacking. For convalescent patients, new clones induced by the vaccine made up most of the post-vaccine spike-reactive repertoire, and these new clones were largely distinct from the clones induced by infection. Marked clonal contraction was observed in both infection-induced and vaccine-induced clones at late post-vaccination timepoints, consistent with waning T cell responses.

Receptor libraries were prepared by the immunoSEQ multiplex PCR assay. DNA from the cultured, isolated CD4+ T cells was subjected to TCR beta CDR3 sequencing. For the original study's pipeline: The analysis removed non-productive TCR sequences, trimmed reads to the CDR3 region, and retained only CDR3s that were 7 or more amino acids long. Antigen-specific clonotypes were identified with the MANAFEST web app by comparing expansion in peptide wells against reference cultures. To count as positive, a clone had to show expansion at FDR<0.05 compared with the reference and with all other wells, an odds ratio above 5, and a frequency above 0.1% in two replicate wells. A clonotype was defined as cross-reactive if the clonotype was significantly expanded both in SARS-CoV-2 spike wells and in at least one common cold coronavirus spike condition. Using the stringdist R package, CDR3 similarity was measured by Levenshtein distance, and unrooted trees were constructed with ape in R 3.6.1. Held by TCRdb, this immuneACCESS table contains in-frame sequences only and omits some clones. Under half of the omission traces to an unresolved V gene where checked; the cause of the rest is unknown. The V and J calls and clone size come from that table; D and trimming were worked out from the DNA. Within this sample are about 15,000 clones, with about 70% of them counted one time only. The top ten clonotypes cover around a fifth of the sample.

From a lookup of the germline V gene (reference sequence), CDR1 and CDR2 are GTSNPN and SVGIG. The CDR3 contains 12 residues, cysteine and phenylalanine counted. Just CDR3 DNA is preserved here, 36 bases in frame from base 1. Trimming removed 6 bases from V and 4 bases from J; the gene matches leave 6 bases unexplained. This clone occurred once. No cognate antigen has been identified for it. Qualities for individual bases were not recorded, and no much larger clone is one base off. The ViraFEST assay stimulated PBMC with viral peptide pools and then used TCR sequencing to identify antigen-specific CD4+ T cell clonotypes by expansion. After around eleven days of culture, CD4+ T cells were isolated with the EasySep CD4+ T cell isolation kit. Convalescent patients had PCR-confirmed SARS-CoV-2 infection between March and December 2020, before Alpha, Beta and Delta variants emerged in the United States. Two doses of either the BNT162b2 or the mRNA-1273 mRNA SARS-CoV-2 vaccine were administered to participants. Each well held 2 million to 2.5 million PBMC cultured in IMDM containing about 5.5% human AB serum, 8 to 10 IU/ml IL-2 and gentamicin, along with roughly 10 ug/ml peptides. On days 3 and 7, half of the culture medium was replaced with fresh IL-2-containing medium. Unless noted otherwise, every peptide stimulation condition was grown in triplicate wells. Using Ficoll-Paque Plus gradient centrifugation, PBMC were separated from whole blood and then either used fresh or cryopreserved at -140C. Overlapping peptide pools spanned the spike proteins of SARS-CoV-2 and the common cold coronaviruses HCoV-NL63, HCoV-OC43 and HCoV-229E. Genomic DNA was extracted from cultured CD4+ T cells with the QIAamp micro DNA kit.

The material was CD4+ T cells from PBMCs cultured with SARS-CoV-2 spike peptides, obtained after COVID-19 vaccination. Explained via the paper, the cell subset or site label denotes: SARS-CoV-2 spike overlapping peptide pool stimulation. The receptor was isolated from a human donor who had a prior SARS-CoV-2 infection. The chain employs TRBV30 and TRBJ2-7; 7 central bases correspond to TRBD2. The sequenced DNA: TGTGCCTGCAGACTAGCTCAATACGAGCAGTACTTC. Its coded protein is CACRLAQYEQYF.